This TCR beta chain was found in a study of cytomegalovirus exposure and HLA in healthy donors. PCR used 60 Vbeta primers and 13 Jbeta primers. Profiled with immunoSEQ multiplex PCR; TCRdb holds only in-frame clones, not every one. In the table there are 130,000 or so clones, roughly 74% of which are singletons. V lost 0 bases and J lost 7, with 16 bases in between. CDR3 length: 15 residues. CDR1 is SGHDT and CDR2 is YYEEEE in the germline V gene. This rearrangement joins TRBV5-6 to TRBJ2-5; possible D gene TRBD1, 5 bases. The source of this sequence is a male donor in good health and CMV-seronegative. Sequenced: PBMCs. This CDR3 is CASSLAAGWTRTQYF. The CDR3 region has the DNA TGTGCCAGCAGCTTGGCAGCAGGGTGGACGAGGACCCAGTACTTC.